These 30 T cell receptor beta chains were sequenced from one sample in a study of Ad26.COV2.S vaccination and SARS-CoV-2 variants. Generated by immunoSEQ multiplex PCR, the TCRdb table keeps only in-frame clones and is missing some. The profile shows hundreds of thousands of clones, around 89% of them singletons. The sample's treatment: some 20 received Ad26.COV2.S at low or high dose, single or two shots; about 5 received placebo; per-sample allocation not given. At day 63 after the first vaccine or placebo injection, samples were drawn. Specimen: peripheral blood, collected in a trial of Ad26.COV2.S vaccine versus placebo. These receptors originate from a person aged 18-60 years who received the Ad26.COV2.S COVID-19 vaccine or a placebo.

The genes are TRBV7-2 and TRBJ1-2; D not certain. Trimming took off 8 bases at V and 2 bases at J, with 18 bases between the two ends. CDR1 and CDR2 from the germline V gene are SGHTA and FQGNSA. This CDR3 is 15 amino acids long. The CDR3 spells CASSPVRGQNYGYTF. DNA of the CDR3: TGTGCCAGCTCGCCCGTCAGAGGGCAAAACTATGGCTACACCTTC.

Points on this clone: This sample includes further DNA sequences coding for the same CDR3. The chain carries TRBV5-8 and TRBJ2-5, with TRBD2 matching over 15 bases. J gave up 4 bases and V 4 bases, and 2 bases lay outside the gene matches. The CDR3 loop spans 15 amino acids. The V gene's germline CDR1 is SGHTS and CDR2 YDEGEE. The CDR3 is CASSPGLAGGETQYF. The DNA of the CDR3 is TGTGCCAGCAGCCCGGGACTAGCGGGAGGAGAGACCCAGTACTTC.

The chain recombines TRBV2 with TRBJ2-7; possibly TRBD1 for D (5 bases). The germline CDR1 and CDR2 sequences are SNHLY and FYNNEI. The V and J ends lost 8 bases and 4 bases respectively, with 15 bases between them. This CDR3 spans 13 amino acids. Here the CDR3 reads CASQGEIGYEQYF. CDR3 nucleotide sequence: TGTGCCAGCCAGGGTGAAATCGGATACGAGCAGTACTTC.

The rearrangement joins TRBV6-6 to TRBJ1-5; 8 bases are a match to TRBD1. J gave up 5 bases and V 6 bases, and 12 bases lay outside the gene matches. Germline CDR1 and CDR2: MNHNY and SVGAGI (reference sequence). The CDR3 totals 16 residues. The CDR3 bases are TGTGCCAGCAGGGCCCCCTTCCAGGGGGCGGATCAGCCCCAGCATTTT. Protein: CASRAPFQGADQPQHF.

The chain links TRBV12-3 or TRBV12-4 to TRBJ1-1; D is ambiguous. Between the trimmed V and J ends, which lost 5 bases and 8 bases, there was a span of 15 bases. This CDR3 has 13 amino acids. The CDR3 sequence: CASSPTRWLEAFF. In DNA, the CDR3 is TGTGCCAGCAGTCCCACCCGATGGCTCGAAGCTTTCTTT.

The rearrangement links TRBV7-9 to TRBJ2-2; D may match TRBD1 or TRBD2 (5 bases each). CDR1 SEHNR and CDR2 FQNEAQ come from the germline V gene (reference sequence). The CDR3 contains 16 residues. With 4 bases removed from V and 6 bases from J, the gap between germline ends came to 18 bases. CDR3 nucleotide sequence: TGTGCCAGCAGCTCCCTATGGGGGACGGTTTCCGGGGAGCTGTTTTTT. Protein sequence: CASSSLWGTVSGELFF.

This chain uses TRBV6-5 with TRBJ1-6; 9 bases are shared with TRBD1. The CDR3 spans 15 residues. J lost 10 bases, V lost 2 bases, and 6 bases had no gene match. Germline loops: CDR1 MNHEY, CDR2 SVGAGI. CDR3 amino acids: CASSYTWDRVSPLHF. The CDR3 DNA follows: TGTGCCAGCAGTTACACCTGGGACAGGGTCTCACCCCTCCACTTT.

The chain couples TRBV18 to TRBJ1-6; no definite D call. The germline CDR1 and CDR2 sequences are KGHSH and LQKENI. The V gene lost 3 bases and the J gene lost 10 bases, with 13 bases spanning the gap. The CDR3 covers 14 residues. CDR3 nucleotide sequence: TGTGCCAGCTCACCGGGCCTCGTGGAGTCACCCCTCCACTTT. Its translation: CASSPGLVESPLHF.

The V call is TRBV12-5, the J call TRBJ1-5; TRBD1 matches 7 bases. V dropped 5 bases and J dropped 1; count of bases not matched to a gene: 8. The CDR3 consists of 16 residues. Germline V gene lookup returns CDR1 LGHNT and CDR2 FRNRAP. CDR3 sequence (DNA): TGTGCTAGTGGTAGACAGGGTTCGGGGAGCAATCAGCCCCAGCATTTT. Its translation: CASGRQGSGSNQPQHF. Filled out from reference TRBV12-5 and TRBJ1-5, the complete variable domain reads DARVTQTPRHKVTEMGQEVTMRCQPILGHNTVFWYRQTMMQGLELLAYFRNRAPLDDSGMPKDRFSAEMPDATLATLKIQPSEPRDSAVYFCASGRQGSGSNQPQHFGDGTRLSIL.

CDR3 loop: CASSHARDTGDTEAFF. CDR3 bases: TGTGCCAGCAGCCATGCCCGGGACACAGGGGACACTGAAGCTTTCTTT. J is TRBJ1-1 and V is TRBV9; 7 positions match TRBD1. Germline V gives CDR1 SGDLS, CDR2 YYNGEE. V lost 4 bases and J lost 3; bases outside the gene matches: 12. There are 16 residues in the CDR3. The variable domain in full, completed from reference TRBV9 and TRBJ1-1, reads DSGVTQTPKHLITATGQRVTLRCSPRSGDLSVYWYQQSLDQGLQFLIQYYNGEERAKGNILERFSAQQFPDLHSELNLSSLELGDSALYFCASSHARDTGDTEAFFGQGTRLTVV.

V gene TRBV6-5 combines with J gene TRBJ2-7, with a possible D match to TRBD1 (5 bases). Germline V gene lookup returns CDR1 MNHEY and CDR2 SVGAGI. V was pared by 2 bases and J by 0 bases, with 11 bases between. This CDR3 contains 15 residues. The CDR3 sequence: CASSYSRASSYEQYF. Written as DNA, the CDR3 is TGTGCCAGCAGTTACAGCAGGGCTAGCTCCTACGAGCAGTACTTC.

The chain links TRBV18 to TRBJ1-6, with 9 bases that match TRBD1. Trimming cost V 3 bases and J 6 bases; bases outside gene matches: 6. The CDR3 is 16 amino acids. The V gene's germline CDR1 is KGHSH and CDR2 LQKENI. The CDR3 nucleotides are TGTGCCAGCTCACCGTCCGGGACAGGGTTTAATTCACCCCTCCACTTT. Translation gives CASSPSGTGFNSPLHF.

The J gene is TRBJ2-7, the V gene TRBV6-2 or TRBV6-3; D unresolved. This CDR3 has 16 amino acids. The V gene lost 3 bases and the J gene lost 0 bases, with 15 bases spanning the gap. Germline CDR1 MNHEY, CDR2 SVGEGT. In nucleotides, the CDR3 is TGTGCCAGCAGTTATCGTTGGCAGGCAAGCTCCTACGAGCAGTACTTC. It yields the protein CASSYRWQASSYEQYF.

The rearrangement links TRBV4-2 to TRBJ2-7, with D perhaps being TRBD1 or TRBD2 (5 bases each). V dropped 0 bases and J dropped 3 bases, with 15 bases sitting between them. This CDR3 comprises 16 residues. The germline V gene encodes CDR1 LGHNA and CDR2 YNFKEQ. CDR3 DNA: TGTGCCAGCAGCCAAGACCTCCAGACAGCGGACTACGAGCAGTACTTC. It translates to CASSQDLQTADYEQYF.

The gene calls are TRBV4-3 and TRBJ2-2, with D unresolved. Germline-derived CDR1 and CDR2 are LGHNA and YSLEER. The length of the CDR3 is 13 residues. V dropped 4 bases and J dropped 1 base, with 4 bases sitting between them. CDR3 coding DNA: TGCGCCAGCAGCCGACAGAACACCGGGGAGCTGTTTTTT. Amino acids: CASSRQNTGELFF.

This chain links TRBV9 with TRBJ2-5; D could derive from TRBD1 or TRBD2 (5 bases each). Germline lookup yields CDR1 SGDLS and CDR2 YYNGEE. The germline V and J ends were trimmed by 0 bases and 5 bases, with 14 bases remaining between them. The CDR3 has 15 amino acids. The CDR3 nucleotides read TGTGCCAGCAGCGTAGCAGGGAGCGCCCCGGAGACCCAGTACTTC. Translating it yields CASSVAGSAPETQYF.

This chain connects TRBV5-1 to TRBJ2-5; 7 bases are shared with TRBD1. This CDR3 contains 13 residues. In germline, CDR1 is SGHRS, CDR2 YFSETQ. The V gene end was trimmed by 5 bases and the J gene end by 1 base; junction bases not matched to a gene: 2. The CDR3 DNA follows: TGCGCCAGCAGTGACAGGGTCCAAGAGACCCAGTACTTC. Translation: CASSDRVQETQYF.

The chain carries TRBV3-1 (or the pseudogene TRBV3-2) and TRBJ2-2, with D maybe TRBD2 (5 bases). Germline CDR1 LGHDT, CDR2 YNNKEL (reference sequence). V shed 7 bases and J shed 5 bases, with 11 bases lying between them. The CDR3 extends over 13 amino acids. The CDR3 DNA sequence: TGTGCCAGCATGCCAACGGGGACCGGGGAGCTGTTTTTT. It translates to CASMPTGTGELFF.

V gene TRBV19 combines with J gene TRBJ1-5; possible D gene TRBD1, 5 bases. Trimming removed 3 bases at V and 5 bases at J, with 11 bases between. The CDR3 is 14 residues long. The V gene's germline CDR1 is LNHDA and CDR2 SQIVND (reference sequence). The CDR3 is CASSIYGGDQPQHF. DNA for the CDR3: TGTGCCAGTAGTATTTATGGGGGGGATCAGCCCCAGCATTTT.

The chain recombines TRBV11-2 with TRBJ2-5; 7 positions match TRBD1. From germline, CDR1 is SGHAT and CDR2 FQNNGV. V was clipped by 2 bases and J by 4 bases; unmatched bases: 10. The CDR3 totals 16 residues. The CDR3 protein is CASSLNGLTGLETQYF. The CDR3 DNA sequence: TGTGCCAGCAGCTTAAACGGGCTGACAGGGTTAGAGACCCAGTACTTC.

The CDR3 loop is CASSLGSYSYNEQFF. CDR3 DNA: TGTGCCAGCAGCTTGGGCAGTTACTCCTACAATGAGCAGTTCTTC. V and J are TRBV5-4 and TRBJ2-1; no firm D call. Germline CDR1 reads SGHNT; CDR2 reads YYREEE (reference sequence). The CDR3 has 15 amino acids. V lost 0 bases, J lost 0 bases, and 7 bases lay in between.

Worth noting for this clone: This specimen includes other DNA sequences encoding the same CDR3. The V call is TRBV5-1, the J call TRBJ2-1; D is undetermined. The CDR3 totals 13 residues. Germline CDR1 reads SGHRS; CDR2 reads YFSETQ. V lost 0 bases and J 6 bases, leaving 7 bases between the germline ends. Here the CDR3 reads CASSLGTSNEQFF. The DNA for the CDR3 is TGCGCCAGCAGCTTGGGGACCAGCAATGAGCAGTTCTTC.

This chain joins TRBV7-2 and TRBJ1-5; 7 positions agree with TRBD1. The V gene's germline CDR1 is SGHTA and CDR2 FQGNSA. V trimming: 1 base; J trimming: 6 bases; junction bases outside the gene matches: 12. The length of the CDR3 is 17 residues. As DNA, the CDR3 is TGTGCCAGCAGCTTAGTGGCAGGAGGGGGCTTCGGTCAGCCCCAGCATTTT. Translating gives CASSLVAGGGFGQPQHF.

In this sample, this clone turned up once. J is TRBJ2-5 and V is TRBV3-1 (or the pseudogene TRBV3-2), with 9 bases fitting TRBD1. V dropped 1 base and J dropped 3; count of bases not matched to a gene: 0. Germline CDR1 LGHDT, CDR2 YNNKEL (reference sequence). The CDR3 runs 14 residues. Here the CDR3 DNA reads TGTGCCAGCAGCCAAGGACAGGGGGAAGAGACCCAGTACTTC. Translated: CASSQGQGEETQYF.

The J gene is TRBJ2-1, the V gene TRBV5-4; D remains unclear. From germline, CDR1 is SGHNT and CDR2 YYREEE (reference sequence). Trimming stripped 4 bases from V and 9 bases from J, with 11 bases between. The CDR3 is 12 residues long. The CDR3 spells CASSPLVGEQFF. CDR3 DNA sequence: TGTGCCAGCAGCCCCCTAGTGGGTGAGCAGTTCTTC. The entire variable domain, with the rest obtained from reference TRBV5-4 and TRBJ2-1, is as follows: ETGVTQSPTHLIKTRGQQVTLRCSSQSGHNTVSWYQQALGQGPQFIFQYYREEENGRGNFPPRFSGLQFPNYSSELNVNALELDDSALYLCASSPLVGEQFFGPGTRLTVL.

The chain uses TRBV5-1 and TRBJ2-1; TRBD2 matches at 9 bases. From germline, CDR1 is SGHRS and CDR2 YFSETQ. V dropped 5 bases and J dropped 0; count of bases not matched to a gene: 6. The CDR3 spans 16 residues. DNA of the CDR3: TGCGCCAGCAGTACGAATAGCGGGAGCTCCTACAATGAGCAGTTCTTC. Protein sequence: CASSTNSGSSYNEQFF.

J is TRBJ1-4 and V is TRBV2, with 8 bases identical to TRBD1. Germline loops: CDR1 SNHLY, CDR2 FYNNEI. V shed 5 bases, J shed 7 bases, and the junction held 9 bases outside the gene matches. CDR3 length equals 15 residues. The DNA of the CDR3 is TGTGCCAGCAGTCCCGGCTGGACAGGGACTGAAAAACTGTTTTTT. It codes for CASSPGWTGTEKLFF.

This clone was picked up one time. The CDR3 protein is CASRGTPETQYF. CDR3 nucleotide sequence: TGTGCCAGCAGGGGGACTCCAGAGACCCAGTACTTC. The chain combines TRBV2 with TRBJ2-5, with D perhaps TRBD2 (6 bases). Germline CDR1 reads SNHLY; CDR2 reads FYNNEI. The ends were cut back, 6 bases at V and 4 bases at J, with 9 bases in the middle. CDR3 length: 12 amino acids.

A single count supports this clone. The chain joins TRBV27 to TRBJ2-7; D possibly matches TRBD1 or TRBD2 (6 bases each). Germline CDR1 MNHEY, CDR2 SMNVEV (reference sequence). The CDR3 extends over 12 amino acids. With 5 bases removed from V and 4 bases from J, the gap between germline ends came to 9 bases. CDR3 loop: CASSKGGYEQYF. The CDR3 DNA is TGTGCCAGCAGTAAGGGGGGATACGAGCAGTACTTC.

The rearrangement links TRBV4-2 to TRBJ2-3; no definite D call. The V end lost 0 bases, the J end lost 5 bases, and 6 bases lay between the germline ends. Germline CDR1 reads LGHNA; CDR2 reads YNFKEQ. The length of the CDR3 is 13 residues. CDR3 in amino acids: CASSQDYGDTQYF. The CDR3, as DNA: TGTGCCAGCAGCCAAGATTATGGAGATACGCAGTATTTT.